The rows below give T cell receptor beta chains drawn from one sample of a study of T cells in Graves' hyperthyroidism and ophthalmopathy. TCRdb recomputed calls from the multiplex PCR reads with MiXCR, one row per CDR3 protein. In the table there are some 420,000 distinct CDR3 sequences, roughly 15% of which are singletons. Material for sequencing was blood. The receptors were sampled from a woman younger than 35 with Graves' hyperthyroidism. The CDR3 runs from the conserved cysteine through the conserved F or W. The D gene is left open where the match is weak. A clone size is listed for some rows: how often the clone was seen (once, few, many), or a class if it is expanded.

v_call,clone_size,d_call,j_call,cdr3_nt,cdr3_aa
TRBV10-3,many,-,TRBJ1-2,TGTGCCATCAGTGAAGGTAACGGCTATGGCTACACCTTC,CAISEGNGYGYTF
TRBV7-3,many,TRBD2,TRBJ2-5,TGTGCCAGCAGCAGAACCGGGACTAGCGGGCAAGAGACCCAGTACTTC,CASSRTGTSGQETQYF
TRBV20-1,few,-,TRBJ2-1,TGCAGTGCTAAGGGGCCAGAAGCCTACAATGAGCAGTTCTTC,CSAKGPEAYNEQFF
TRBV7-2,many,-,TRBJ2-7,TGTGCCAGCAGCTTACGACAAGGCTCCTACGAGCAGTACTTC,CASSLRQGSYEQYF
TRBV6-1,many,-,TRBJ1-2,TGTGCCAGCAGTGAACAGACTTACTATGGCTACACCTTC,CASSEQTYYGYTF
TRBV12-3/TRBV12-4,few,TRBD2,TRBJ2-7,TGTGCCAGCAGTTTGTCGCCGGGAGGGACCTACGAGCAGTACTTC,CASSLSPGGTYEQYF
TRBV4-1,-,TRBD1,TRBJ2-4,TGCGCCAGCAGCCAAGAAGACAGGGTGGGAAACATTCAGTACTTC,CASSQEDRVGNIQYF
TRBV28,many,-,TRBJ2-7,TGTGCCAGCAGTTTATTAGGGGCCATCTCCTACGAGCAGTACTTC,CASSLLGAISYEQYF
TRBV15,-,-,TRBJ1-6,TGTGCCACCAGCAGGGATTGGAATTCACCCCTCCACTTT,CATSRDWNSPLHF
TRBV7-2,many,-,TRBJ1-2,TGTGCCAGCAGCTTAGAACCAGAAAACTATGGCTACACCTTC,CASSLEPENYGYTF
TRBV12-3/TRBV12-4,many,-,TRBJ1-1,TGTGCCAGCAGTTTCGGAGGGGTAAACACTGAAGCTTTCTTT,CASSFGGVNTEAFF
TRBV6-1,few,-,TRBJ2-7,TGTGCCAGCAGCAATCGGTTCGAGCAGTACTTC,CASSNRFEQYF
TRBV2,-,TRBD2,TRBJ2-3,TGTGCCAGCAGCAGACCCGGGACTAGCGGTAGCACAGATACGCAGTATTTT,CASSRPGTSGSTDTQYF
TRBV12-3/TRBV12-4,many,-,TRBJ2-3,TGTGCCAGCCGTTCCTCGGCGGCGAATACGCAGTATTTT,CASRSSAANTQYF
TRBV7-9,many,TRBD2,TRBJ2-5,TGTGCCAGCAGCTTAGGCAGGCGGGAGGCCCAAGAGACCCAGTACTTC,CASSLGRREAQETQYF
TRBV12-3/TRBV12-4,many,-,TRBJ1-1,TGTGCCAGCAGTTTTTATCTGAACACTGAAGCTTTCTTT,CASSFYLNTEAFF
TRBV12-3/TRBV12-4,many,TRBD1,TRBJ2-2,TGTGCCAGCATCCCGGGACAGGGTTCGAACACCGGGGAGCTGTTTTTT,CASIPGQGSNTGELFF
TRBV2,many,-,TRBJ2-4,TGTGCCAGCAGTTTACAGGGACTAGCCAAAAACATTCAGTACTTC,CASSLQGLAKNIQYF
TRBV11-2,few,-,TRBJ2-3,TGTGCCAGCAGCTTAGATCCCCTAGCGCGCACAGATACGCAGTATTTT,CASSLDPLARTDTQYF